This T cell receptor beta chain was captured by sequencing in a study of cytomegalovirus exposure and HLA in healthy donors. The assay was immunoSEQ multiplex PCR, and TCRdb's table has in-frame clones only and misses some. The repertoire holds over 100,000 clones, with 75% to 90% as singletons. Remarks on this clone: What it binds is not known.

Germline V lookup: CDR1 SGHRS, CDR2 YFSETQ. This CDR3 region has 13 residues. Trimming cost V 0 bases and J 4 bases, with 6 bases left between them. Whole-study results and caveats: The classifier reportedly diagnosed cytomegalovirus status with high specificity and sensitivity. Altogether, more than 150 TCR beta chains were recorded as cytomegalovirus-associated. Testing in vitro showed a few CMV-associated chains specific for CMV antigens.

The TCR was taken from a woman younger than 30 in good health and CMV-seronegative. J is TRBJ2-3 and V is TRBV5-1; D not certain. Sequencing was performed on PBMCs. This chain's CDR3 is CASSLELADTQYF. The CDR3 nucleotides are TGCGCCAGCAGCTTGGAACTGGCAGATACGCAGTATTTT.